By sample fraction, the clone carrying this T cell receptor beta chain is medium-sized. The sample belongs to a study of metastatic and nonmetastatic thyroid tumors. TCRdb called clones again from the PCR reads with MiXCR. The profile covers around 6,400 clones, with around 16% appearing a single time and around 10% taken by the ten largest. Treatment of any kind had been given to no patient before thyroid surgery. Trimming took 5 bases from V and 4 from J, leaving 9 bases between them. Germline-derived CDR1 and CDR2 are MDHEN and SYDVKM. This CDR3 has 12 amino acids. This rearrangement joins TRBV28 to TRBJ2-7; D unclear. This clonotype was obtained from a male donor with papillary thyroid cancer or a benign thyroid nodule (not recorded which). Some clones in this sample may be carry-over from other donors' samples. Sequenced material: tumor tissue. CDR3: CASSGVAYEQYF. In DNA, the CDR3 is TGTGCCAGCAGTGGTGTCGCATACGAGCAGTACTTC. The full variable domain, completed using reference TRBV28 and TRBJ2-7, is DVKVTQSSRYLVKRTGEKVFLECVQDMDHENMFWYRQDPGLGLRLIYFSYDVKMKEKGDIPEGYSVSREKKERFSLILESASTNQTSMYLCASSGVAYEQYFGPGTRLTVT.